What follows describes a single T cell receptor beta chain. Its antigen is currently unknown. The data originate from a study of cytomegalovirus exposure and HLA in healthy donors. CDR1 SNHLY and CDR2 FYNNEI come from the germline V gene. This CDR3 spans 16 amino acids. Trimming took 3 bases from V and 10 from J, leaving 22 bases between them. General study findings and limits: Researchers reported in a later analysis that a missense DCLRE1C variant was tied to TCR beta V- and J-gene trimming. Presence/absence comparisons presumed near-even sequencing depth among donors. Immune exposure information available was restricted to CMV serostatus. Reports indicate that TCR beta sequences accurately predicted the HLA-A and HLA-B alleles of most subjects.

Primers included in the PCR were 60 Vbeta and 13 Jbeta primers. Only in-frame clones appear in the TCRdb table, and some are missing; sequencing was by immunoSEQ multiplex PCR. The sample has approximately 110,000 clones; 73% are singletons. The chain is built from TRBV2 and TRBJ2-1; D possibly corresponds to TRBD1 (6 bases). The sequenced material came from PBMCs. This receptor was identified in a woman aged 40 to 50 in good health and CMV-seronegative. DNA for the CDR3: TGTGCCAGCAGTGATTTAGGGGGAGCCGTAGGGACGGAGCAGTTCTTC. Amino acid sequence: CASSDLGGAVGTEQFF. Drawing the rest from reference TRBV2 and TRBJ2-1, the complete variable domain is EPEVTQTPSHQVTQMGQEVILRCVPISNHLYFYWYRQILGQKVEFLVSFYNNEISEKSEIFDDQFSVERPDGSNFTLKIRSTKLEDSAMYFCASSDLGGAVGTEQFFGPGTRLTVL.